The 8 T cell receptor beta chains in this list originate from one sample, sequenced in a study of graft-versus-host responses after intestinal transplantation. Their antigens are not known. The data were produced by immunoSEQ multiplex PCR, yet TCRdb's version contains in-frame clones alone and is incomplete. The sample yields some 82,000 clones, around 87% seen once. The source was unstimulated CD8+ T cells sorted from spleen or lymph node cells, collected before transplant. The receptors shown here come from a human donor who was the organ donor for an intestinal transplant.

The chain is built from TRBV30 and TRBJ2-2; 9 bases fit TRBD1. Germline V gene sequence: CDR1 GTSNPN, CDR2 SVGIG (reference sequence). Germline trimming cut 2 bases from V and 0 bases from J; bases unmatched to any gene: 10. The CDR3 consists of 18 residues. In DNA, the CDR3 is TGTGCCTGGAGTCTATGGGGACAGGGAAATTCGAACACCGGGGAGCTGTTTTTT. Its protein product is CAWSLWGQGNSNTGELFF. Complete variable domain (other parts from reference TRBV30 and TRBJ2-2): SQTIHQWPATLVQPVGSPLSLECTVEGTSNPNLYWYRQAAGRGLQLLFYSVGIGQISSEVPQNLSASRPQDRQFILSSKKLLLSDSGFYLCAWSLWGQGNSNTGELFFGEGSRLTVL.

This clone was found once. V is TRBV6-1 and J is TRBJ2-7; D might be TRBD2 (5 bases). CDR3 size: 15 residues. V gave up 6 bases and J gave up 2 bases, with 17 bases separating them. Looked up from germline, CDR1 is MNHNS and CDR2 is SASEGT. The CDR3 is CASREPFAGAYEQYF. The CDR3 DNA sequence: TGTGCCAGCAGAGAACCTTTTGCGGGTGCCTACGAGCAGTACTTC.

The chain is built from TRBV2 and TRBJ1-5; 8 bases map to TRBD1. The CDR3 contains 15 residues. V shed 4 bases and J 6 bases; nucleotides not matched to a gene: 8. Per the germline V gene, CDR1 is SNHLY and CDR2 is FYNNEI. This CDR3 is CASSGCRGLCQPQHF. DNA for the CDR3: TGTGCCAGCAGTGGATGCAGGGGGCTTTGTCAGCCCCAGCATTTT.

The chain employs TRBV27 and TRBJ2-3, with D possibly being TRBD1 (5 bases). V was pared by 1 base and J by 3 bases, with 11 bases between. From germline, CDR1 is MNHEY and CDR2 SMNVEV (reference sequence). The CDR3 sequence is 15 residues long. In nucleotides, the CDR3 is TGTGCCAGCAGTTTATTTCTGGACATAACAGATACGCAGTATTTT. Its translation: CASSLFLDITDTQYF.

This clone has only a few counts. The chain links TRBV6-5 to TRBJ2-7, with TRBD1 matching over 11 bases. The germline CDR1 and CDR2 sequences are MNHEY and SVGAGI. CDR3 length: 13 residues. With V trimmed by 6 bases and J by 3 bases, 1 base remained unmatched. CDR3 region: CASRGTGGYEQYF. The DNA of the CDR3 is TGTGCCAGCAGGGGGACAGGGGGCTACGAGCAGTACTTC.

This sequence joins TRBV6-1 and TRBJ2-7, with a weak D call TRBD2 (6 bases). This CDR3 has 13 residues. V dropped 7 bases and J dropped 6 bases, with 16 bases sitting between them. Per the germline V gene, CDR1 is MNHNS and CDR2 is SASEGT. CDR3 residues: CASNPTSVGEQYF. The DNA for the CDR3 is TGTGCCAGCAATCCGACTAGTGTAGGCGAGCAGTACTTC.

Comments on this clone: Distinct nucleotide sequences in the sample also encode this CDR3. The chain uses TRBV19 and TRBJ2-7, with D maybe TRBD1 (6 bases). Germline assignment: CDR1 LNHDA and CDR2 SQIVND (reference sequence). This CDR3 contains 13 residues. V was shortened by 6 bases and J by 3 bases, with 12 bases between the two germline ends. Here the CDR3 reads CASSLTGNYEQYF. CDR3 DNA sequence: TGTGCCAGTAGCCTTACAGGGAACTACGAGCAGTACTTC. Complete variable domain (other parts from reference TRBV19 and TRBJ2-7): DGGITQSPKYLFRKEGQNVTLSCEQNLNHDAMYWYRQDPGQGLRLIYYSQIVNDFQKGDIAEGYSVSREKKESFPLTVTSAQKNPTAFYLCASSLTGNYEQYFGPGTRLTVT.

This sequence joins TRBV6-6 and TRBJ2-7; D is uncertain. Germline CDR1 reads MNHNY; CDR2 reads SVGAGI (reference sequence). This CDR3 has 11 residues. Trimming took off 7 bases at V and 1 base at J, with 5 bases between the two ends. The CDR3 is CASTFSYEQYF. The CDR3 nucleotides read TGTGCCAGCACCTTTTCCTACGAGCAGTACTTC.